Reported below is one T cell receptor beta chain. Antigen unknown. The data belong to a study of regulatory T cells in long-lasting Graves disease. Study details: Persistent cases took antithyroid drugs over 5 years and stayed TSH receptor antibody positive. Points from the study as a whole: Sampling was limited to peripheral blood rather than thyroid tissue. Persistent Graves' patients had lower TCR diversity than newly diagnosed ones.

The CDR3 loop spans 14 amino acids. The V end lost 2 bases, the J end lost 7 bases, and 16 bases lay between the germline ends. Germline-derived CDR1 and CDR2 are SGDLS and YYNGEE. Investigators prepared the TCR beta libraries by applying iRepertoire HTBI primers and Arm-PCR of CDR3 regions. TCRdb reanalysed the multiplex PCR reads using MiXCR and keeps one entry per CDR3 protein. The sample consists of some 300,000 distinct CDR3 sequences, 20% to 25% of them appearing once. Stated time point: persistent/refractory GD, antithyroid drugs over 5 years with positive TRAb. RNA extracted from PBMCs served as the sequencing template. The source of the patients was an endocrinology department in Xi'an, China.

The sequencing here drew on peripheral blood mononuclear cells (PBMCs), taken when the disease was refractory, from a patient treated with antithyroid drugs. The sequence came from a female donor with Graves disease. The chain is built from TRBV9 and TRBJ2-7; possibly TRBD2 for D (6 bases). CDR3 sequence (DNA): TGTGCCAGCAGCGTGGGGGGACCAGAGAGTGAGCAGTACTTC. It specifies CASSVGGPESEQYF.